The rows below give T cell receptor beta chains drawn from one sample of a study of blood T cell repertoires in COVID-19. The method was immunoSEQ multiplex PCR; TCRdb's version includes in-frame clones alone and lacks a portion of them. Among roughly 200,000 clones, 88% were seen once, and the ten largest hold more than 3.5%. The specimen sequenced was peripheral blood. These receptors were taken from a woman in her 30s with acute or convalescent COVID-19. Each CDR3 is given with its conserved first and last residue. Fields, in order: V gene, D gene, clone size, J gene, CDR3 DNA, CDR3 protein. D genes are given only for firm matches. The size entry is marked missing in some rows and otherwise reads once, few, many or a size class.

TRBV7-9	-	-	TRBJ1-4	TGTGCCAGCAGCTACAGGGACACACTGTTTTTT	CASSYRDTLFF
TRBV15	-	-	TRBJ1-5	TGTGCCACCTCGGTAGATTATCAGCCCCAGCATTTT	CATSVDYQPQHF
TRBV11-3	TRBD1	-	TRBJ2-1	TGTGCCAGCAGCCCTAGGGGGACAGGGAATGAGCAGTTCTTC	CASSPRGTGNEQFF
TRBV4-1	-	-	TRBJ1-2	TGCGCCAGCCGTCGAATTCCGGGGGTTGGCTACACCTTC	CASRRIPGVGYTF
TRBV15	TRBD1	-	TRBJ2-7	TGTGCCACCAGCAGAGGGACAGGGTTTTACGAGCAGTACTTC	CATSRGTGFYEQYF
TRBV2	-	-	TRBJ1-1	TGTGCCACCCGCCCGGAGAGGAACACTGAAGCTTTCTTT	CATRPERNTEAFF
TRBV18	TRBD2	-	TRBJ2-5	TGTGCCAGCTCACCCCGGTCGGGGGGTCGGGAGACCCAGTACTTC	CASSPRSGGRETQYF
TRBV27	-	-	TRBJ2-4	TGTGCCAGCATGGGAGTTGGGTCCAAAAACATTCAGTACTTC	CASMGVGSKNIQYF
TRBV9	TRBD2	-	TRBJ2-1	TGTGCCAGCAAGCGTGGCGGGAGGGAATACAATGAGCAGTTCTTC	CASKRGGREYNEQFF
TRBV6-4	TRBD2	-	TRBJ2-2	TGTGCCAGCAGTGACTCGAAAGAGGGACTAGCTGCGGAGCTGTTTTTT	CASSDSKEGLAAELFF
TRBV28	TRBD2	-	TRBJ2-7	TGTGCCACCTCAAAACTAGCGGGAGCCCTCTACGAGCAGTACTTC	CATSKLAGALYEQYF
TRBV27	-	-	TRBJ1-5	TGTGCCAGCAAGGGGGGAGGGAGCAATCAGCCCCAGCATTTT	CASKGGGSNQPQHF
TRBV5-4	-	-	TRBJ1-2	TGTGCCAGCGCCCCGGCGGCCGCTAACTATGGCTACACCTTC	CASAPAAANYGYTF
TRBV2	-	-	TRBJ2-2	TGTGCCAGCAGCCCACAGGGTCCGGAGCTGTTTTTT	CASSPQGPELFF
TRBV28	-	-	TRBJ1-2	TGTGCCAGCAACGTGGGGGCGCCCGGTGGCTACACCTTC	CASNVGAPGGYTF
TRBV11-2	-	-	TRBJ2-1	TGTGCCAGCAGCACTTCTAGCGTCGGTGAGCAGTTCTTC	CASSTSSVGEQFF
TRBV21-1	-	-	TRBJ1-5	TGTGCCAGCAGCAACGGGAGCAATCAGCCCCAGCATTTT	CASSNGSNQPQHF
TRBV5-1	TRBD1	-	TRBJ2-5	TGCGCCAGCAGCACAACAGGGGTCGGAGAGACCCAGTACTTC	CASSTTGVGETQYF
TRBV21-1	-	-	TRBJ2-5	TGTGCCCCCAAATCTTTCGCGGGCGAAGAGACCCAGTACTTC	CAPKSFAGEETQYF
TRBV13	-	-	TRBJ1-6	TGTGCCAGCACAGGGAGGCAGGGCCGATCACCCCTCCACTTT	CASTGRQGRSPLHF
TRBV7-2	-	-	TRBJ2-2	TGTGCCAGCAGCCAGGACTACAACACCGGGGAGCTGTTTTTT	CASSQDYNTGELFF
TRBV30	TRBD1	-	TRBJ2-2	TGTGCCGACAGGGTTTTGTCCGGGGAGCTGTTTTTT	CADRVLSGELFF
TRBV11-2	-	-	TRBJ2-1	TGTGCCAGCAGCTTAGCGTGGACTATCCGGGATGAGCAGTTCTTC	CASSLAWTIRDEQFF
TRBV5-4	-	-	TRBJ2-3	TGTGCCAGCAGCTGGAGTTCTAGCGCAGATACGCAGTATTTT	CASSWSSSADTQYF
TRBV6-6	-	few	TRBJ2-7	TGTGCCAGCACCAGCGGGACACCCTACGAGCAGTACTTC	CASTSGTPYEQYF
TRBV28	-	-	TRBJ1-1	TGTGCCAGCAGTCCCCAGAGGTATTACACTGAAGCTTTCTTT	CASSPQRYYTEAFF
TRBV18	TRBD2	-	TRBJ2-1	TGTGCCAGCTCACCCCCGGGACTAGGGATCAATGAGCAGTTCTTC	CASSPPGLGINEQFF
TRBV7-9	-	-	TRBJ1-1	TGTGCCAGCAGTTCTCACAGGGAGAACACTGAAGCTTTCTTT	CASSSHRENTEAFF
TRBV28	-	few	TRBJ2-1	TGTGCCAGCAGCGAACTCAATGAGCAGTTCTTC	CASSELNEQFF
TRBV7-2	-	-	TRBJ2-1	TGTGCCAGCACCCCCTCTCACAACAACAATGAGCAGTTCTTC	CASTPSHNNNEQFF
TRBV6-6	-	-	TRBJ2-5	TGTGCCAGCAGTTATTCCGCCTCGGGGGAAGAGACCCAGTACTTC	CASSYSASGEETQYF
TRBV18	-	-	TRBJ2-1	TGTGCCAGCTCACCACAGGGACAGGGGAAGAGGACTAGCGCACTGCAGTTCTTC	CASSPQGQGKRTSALQFF
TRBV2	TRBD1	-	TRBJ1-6	TGTGCCAGCACGGGACAGGGGCCATCCTATAATTCACCCCTCCACTTT	CASTGQGPSYNSPLHF
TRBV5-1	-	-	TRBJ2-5	TGCGCCAGCAGTGATCGGGTGGGAGAGACCCAGTACTTC	CASSDRVGETQYF
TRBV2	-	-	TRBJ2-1	TGTGCCAGCAGTCCTACAGGTAATGAGCAGTTCTTC	CASSPTGNEQFF
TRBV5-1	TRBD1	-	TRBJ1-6	TGCGCCAGCAGCTTGGGATCGGGACAGAATTCACCCCTCCACTTT	CASSLGSGQNSPLHF
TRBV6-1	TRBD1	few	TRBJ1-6	TGTGCCAGCAGTGCGCTCGGGACAGGGGGCCTTTCACCCCTCCACTTT	CASSALGTGGLSPLHF
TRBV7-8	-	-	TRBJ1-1	TGTGCCAGCAGACAGGCCATGAACACTGAAGCTTTCTTT	CASRQAMNTEAFF
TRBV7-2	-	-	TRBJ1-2	TGTGCCAGCAGCTACGGGGGGCGGGATGGCTACACCTTC	CASSYGGRDGYTF
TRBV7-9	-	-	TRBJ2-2	TGTGCCAGCAGCCTCGGCGGGCGCGCGAACACCGGGGAGCTGTTTTTT	CASSLGGRANTGELFF
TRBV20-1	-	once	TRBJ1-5	TGCAGTGCTAGTTCCCCTGGCAGTCAGCCCCAGCATTTT	CSASSPGSQPQHF
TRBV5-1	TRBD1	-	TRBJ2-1	TGCGCCAGCAGGCTGGGACAGGAGCAGTTCTTC	CASRLGQEQFF
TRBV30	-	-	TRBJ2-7	TGTGCCTGGTCAAACAGGAAGTCCTACGAGCAGTACTTC	CAWSNRKSYEQYF
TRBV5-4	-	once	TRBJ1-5	TGTGCCAGTCAAAGTACCCCGGGAGACGATCAGCCCCAGCATTTT	CASQSTPGDDQPQHF